A selection of T cell receptor beta chains follows, all from one sample in a study of PD-L1 blockade in urothelial cancer. Sequencing used immunoSEQ multiplex PCR; TCRdb keeps in-frame clones, though not all of them. The table has about 55,000 clones, roughly 75% seen once. The material was PBMCs, obtained around atezolizumab (anti-PD-L1) treatment. The origin of the receptors is a man in his 70s with urothelial cancer. Each CDR3 is given with its conserved first and last residue. The D gene is left open where the match is weak. Size is omitted from some rows. Given values are once, few, many or a class for expanded clones.

CASSERQEHSGNTIYF | TGTGCCAGTAGTGAAAGACAGGAACACTCTGGAAACACCATATATTTT | TRBJ1-3 | . | TRBV19 | .
CASSLARLHNEQFF | TGTGCCAGCAGCTTAGCCCGGTTACACAATGAGCAGTTCTTC | TRBJ2-1 | . | TRBV11-3 | .
CASSQDPSGGINEQFF | TGCGCCAGCAGCCAAGATCCTAGCGGGGGGATAAATGAGCAGTTCTTC | TRBJ2-1 | . | TRBV4-3 | TRBD2
CASSVGQGDQPQHF | TGCGCCAGCAGCGTTGGACAGGGTGATCAGCCCCAGCATTTT | TRBJ1-5 | . | TRBV5-1 | TRBD1
CASRETEVGEQYF | TGTGCCAGCAGGGAGACAGAGGTCGGCGAGCAGTACTTC | TRBJ2-7 | . | TRBV6-1 | .
CASSQDRSGKHSYNEQFF | TGTGCCAGCAGCCAAGATCGTAGCGGGAAACACTCCTACAATGAGCAGTTCTTC | TRBJ2-1 | . | TRBV14 | TRBD2
CASSPRTGGVGTDTQYF | TGTGCCAGCAGCCCCCGGACAGGGGGCGTTGGCACAGATACGCAGTATTTT | TRBJ2-3 | . | TRBV7-2 | TRBD1
CASRVTLQGNNQPQHF | TGTGCCAGCAGGGTAACCTTACAGGGGAACAATCAGCCCCAGCATTTT | TRBJ1-5 | once | TRBV6-4 | TRBD1
CASSPLTGELFF | TGTGCCAGCAGCCCCCTGACCGGGGAGCTGTTTTTT | TRBJ2-2 | few | TRBV7-9 | .
CASSPWDRGTYNEQFF | TGTGCCAGCAGCCCCTGGGACAGGGGGACCTACAATGAGCAGTTCTTC | TRBJ2-1 | . | TRBV4-2 | TRBD1
CASSSRDSNQPQHF | TGTGCCAGCAGTTCACGGGATAGCAATCAGCCCCAGCATTTT | TRBJ1-5 | . | TRBV9 | .
CASSFVWTSRDF | TGTGCCAGCAGTTTCGTGTGGACATCCAGGGACTTC | TRBJ2-7 | . | TRBV28 | .
CASSPTGSYEQYF | TGTGCCAGCAGTCCAACAGGGTCCTACGAGCAGTACTTC | TRBJ2-7 | few | TRBV28 | .
CASSRGGTAYEQYF | TGTGCCAGTAGTCGAGGAGGGACAGCCTACGAGCAGTACTTC | TRBJ2-7 | . | TRBV19 | .
CASSRDRGTDTQYF | TGTGCCAGCAGCAGGGACAGAGGCACAGATACGCAGTATTTT | TRBJ2-3 | once | TRBV5-5 | TRBD1
CASSLQGSNEKLFF | TGTGCCAGCAGCCTACAGGGTTCTAATGAAAAACTGTTTTTT | TRBJ1-4 | few | TRBV7-2 | .
CASSLGAANTEAFF | TGTGCCAGCAGCTTAGGGGCAGCGAACACTGAAGCTTTCTTT | TRBJ1-1 | . | TRBV11-3 | .
CASSLQGPQETQYF | TGTGCCAGCAGCTTACAGGGGCCCCAAGAGACCCAGTACTTC | TRBJ2-5 | . | TRBV7-3 | .